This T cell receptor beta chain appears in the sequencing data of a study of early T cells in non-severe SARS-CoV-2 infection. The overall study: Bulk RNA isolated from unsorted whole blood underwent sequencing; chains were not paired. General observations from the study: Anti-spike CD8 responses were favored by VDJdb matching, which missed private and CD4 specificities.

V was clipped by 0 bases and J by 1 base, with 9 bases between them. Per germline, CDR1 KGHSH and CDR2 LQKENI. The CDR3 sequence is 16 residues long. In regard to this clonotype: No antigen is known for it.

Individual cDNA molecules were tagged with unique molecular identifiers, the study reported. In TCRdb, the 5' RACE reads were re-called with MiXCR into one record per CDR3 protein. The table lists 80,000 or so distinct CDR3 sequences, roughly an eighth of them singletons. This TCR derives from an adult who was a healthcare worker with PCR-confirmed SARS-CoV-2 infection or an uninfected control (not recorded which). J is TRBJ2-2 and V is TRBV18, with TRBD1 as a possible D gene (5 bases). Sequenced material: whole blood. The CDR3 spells CASSPPAGLNTGELFF. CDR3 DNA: TGTGCCAGCTCACCACCGGCAGGGCTGAACACCGGGGAGCTGTTTTTT.